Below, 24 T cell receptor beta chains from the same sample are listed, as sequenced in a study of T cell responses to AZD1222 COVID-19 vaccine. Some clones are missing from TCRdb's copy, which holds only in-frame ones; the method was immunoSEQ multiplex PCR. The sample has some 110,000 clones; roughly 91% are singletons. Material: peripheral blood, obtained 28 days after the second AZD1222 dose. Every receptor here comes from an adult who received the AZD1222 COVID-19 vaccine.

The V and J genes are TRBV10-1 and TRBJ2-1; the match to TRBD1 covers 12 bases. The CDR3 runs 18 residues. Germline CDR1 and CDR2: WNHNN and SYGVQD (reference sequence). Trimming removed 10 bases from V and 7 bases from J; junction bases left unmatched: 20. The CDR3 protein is CAITHGRSGQGAVNEQFF. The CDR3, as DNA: TGCGCCATCACCCATGGGCGATCGGGACAGGGGGCGGTTAATGAGCAGTTCTTC.

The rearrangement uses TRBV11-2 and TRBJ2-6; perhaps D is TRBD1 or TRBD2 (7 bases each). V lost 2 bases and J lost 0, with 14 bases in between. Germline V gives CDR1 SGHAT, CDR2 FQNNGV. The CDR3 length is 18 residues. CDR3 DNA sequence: TGTGCCAGCAGCTTACGGCCAGGGGGGGGCTCTGGGGCCAACGTCCTGACTTTC. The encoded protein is CASSLRPGGGSGANVLTF.

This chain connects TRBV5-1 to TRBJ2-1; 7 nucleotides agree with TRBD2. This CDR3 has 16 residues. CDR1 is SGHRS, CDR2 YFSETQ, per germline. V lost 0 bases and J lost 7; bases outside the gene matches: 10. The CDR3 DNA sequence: TGCGCCAGCAGCTTGGGGGCTAGCGGACGTGGGAATGAGCAGTTCTTC. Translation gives CASSLGASGRGNEQFF.

CDR3 residues: CAISAGTTGDEQYF. As DNA, the CDR3 is TGTGCCATCAGTGCGGGGACTACCGGAGACGAGCAGTACTTC. The chain couples TRBV10-3 to TRBJ2-7; TRBD2 agrees at 7 bases. The CDR3 runs to 14 residues. After removal of 4 bases from V and 5 bases from J, the junction contained 8 bases not matched to a gene. CDR1 and CDR2 (germline): ENHRY, SYGVKD.

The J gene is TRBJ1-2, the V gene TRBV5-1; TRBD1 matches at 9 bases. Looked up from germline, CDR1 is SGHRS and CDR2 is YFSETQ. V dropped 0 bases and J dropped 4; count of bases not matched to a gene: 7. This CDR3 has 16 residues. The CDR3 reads CASSLAGTGRSYGYTF. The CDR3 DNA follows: TGCGCCAGCAGCTTGGCCGGGACAGGGCGATCCTATGGCTACACCTTC.

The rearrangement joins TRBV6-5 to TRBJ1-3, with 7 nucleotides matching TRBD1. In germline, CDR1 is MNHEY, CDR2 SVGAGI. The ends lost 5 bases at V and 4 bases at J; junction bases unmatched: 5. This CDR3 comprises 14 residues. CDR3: CASSRDRAGNTIYF. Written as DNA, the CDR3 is TGTGCCAGCAGTCGCGACAGGGCAGGAAACACCATATATTTT.

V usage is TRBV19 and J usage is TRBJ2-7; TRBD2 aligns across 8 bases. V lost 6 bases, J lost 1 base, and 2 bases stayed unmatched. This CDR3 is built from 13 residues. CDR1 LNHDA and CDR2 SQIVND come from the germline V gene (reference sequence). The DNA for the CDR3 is TGTGCCAGTAGCCGGGGGGGATCCTACGAGCAGTACTTC. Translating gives CASSRGGSYEQYF.

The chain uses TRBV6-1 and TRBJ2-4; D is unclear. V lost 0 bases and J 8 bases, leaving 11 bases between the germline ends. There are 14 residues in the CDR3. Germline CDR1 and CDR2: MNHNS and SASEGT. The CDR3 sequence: CASSEAGNRYIQYF. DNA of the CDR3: TGTGCCAGCAGTGAAGCGGGGAATAGGTACATTCAGTACTTC.

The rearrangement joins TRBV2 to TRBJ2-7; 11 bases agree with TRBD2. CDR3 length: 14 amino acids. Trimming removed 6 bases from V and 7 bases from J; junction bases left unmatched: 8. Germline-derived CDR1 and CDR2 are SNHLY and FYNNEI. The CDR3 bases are TGTGCCAGCAGGGTTAGCGGGGGGGTCGTGGAGCAGTACTTC. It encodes CASRVSGGVVEQYF.

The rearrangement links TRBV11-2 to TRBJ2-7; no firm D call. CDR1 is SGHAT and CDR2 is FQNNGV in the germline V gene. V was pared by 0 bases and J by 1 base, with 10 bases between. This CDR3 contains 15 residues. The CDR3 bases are TGTGCCAGCAGCTTAGAAGGCGGCGCTTCCTACGAGCAGTACTTC. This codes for CASSLEGGASYEQYF. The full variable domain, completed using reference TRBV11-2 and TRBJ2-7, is EAGVAQSPRYKIIEKRQSVAFWCNPISGHATLYWYQQILGQGPKLLIQFQNNGVVDDSQLPKDRFSAERLKGVDSTLKIQPAKLEDSAVYLCASSLEGGASYEQYFGPGTRLTVT.

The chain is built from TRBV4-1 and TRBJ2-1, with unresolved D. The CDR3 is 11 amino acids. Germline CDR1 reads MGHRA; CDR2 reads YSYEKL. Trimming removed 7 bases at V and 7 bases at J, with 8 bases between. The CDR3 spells CASMGGNEQFF. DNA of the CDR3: TGCGCCAGCATGGGTGGAAATGAGCAGTTCTTC.

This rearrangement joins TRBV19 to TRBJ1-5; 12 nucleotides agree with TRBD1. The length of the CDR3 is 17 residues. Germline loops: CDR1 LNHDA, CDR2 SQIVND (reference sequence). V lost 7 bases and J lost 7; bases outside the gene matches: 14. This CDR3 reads CASIPGQGAFNGQPQHF. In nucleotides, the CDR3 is TGTGCCAGTATTCCGGGACAGGGGGCGTTTAATGGCCAGCCCCAGCATTTT.

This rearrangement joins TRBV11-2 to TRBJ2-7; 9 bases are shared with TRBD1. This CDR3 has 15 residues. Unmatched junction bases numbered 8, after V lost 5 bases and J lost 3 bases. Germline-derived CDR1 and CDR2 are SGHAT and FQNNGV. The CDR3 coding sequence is TGTGCCAGCAGCCGACAGGGGGTCGCTTTCTACGAGCAGTACTTC. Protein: CASSRQGVAFYEQYF. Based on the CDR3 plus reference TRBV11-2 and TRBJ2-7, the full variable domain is EAGVAQSPRYKIIEKRQSVAFWCNPISGHATLYWYQQILGQGPKLLIQFQNNGVVDDSQLPKDRFSAERLKGVDSTLKIQPAKLEDSAVYLCASSRQGVAFYEQYFGPGTRLTVT.

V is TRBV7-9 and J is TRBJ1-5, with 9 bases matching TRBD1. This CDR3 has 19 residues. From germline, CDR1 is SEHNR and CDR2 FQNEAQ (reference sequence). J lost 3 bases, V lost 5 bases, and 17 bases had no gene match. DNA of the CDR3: TGTGCCAGCAGCGCGAACGGACCGGGACAGGGATCCCACAATCAGCCCCAGCATTTT. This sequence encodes CASSANGPGQGSHNQPQHF.

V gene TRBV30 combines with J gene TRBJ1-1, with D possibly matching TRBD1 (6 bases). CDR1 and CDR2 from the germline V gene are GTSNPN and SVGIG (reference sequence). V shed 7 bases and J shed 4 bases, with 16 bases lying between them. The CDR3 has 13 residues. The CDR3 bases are TGTGCCTCACTAAACAGGGCGTCCACTGAAGCTTTCTTT. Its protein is CASLNRASTEAFF.

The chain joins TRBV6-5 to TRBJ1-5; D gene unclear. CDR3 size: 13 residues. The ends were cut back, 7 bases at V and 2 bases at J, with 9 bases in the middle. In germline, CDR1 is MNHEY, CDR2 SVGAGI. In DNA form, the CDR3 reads TGTGCCAGCACGGCAGGCGGCAATCAGCCCCAGCATTTT. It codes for CASTAGGNQPQHF.

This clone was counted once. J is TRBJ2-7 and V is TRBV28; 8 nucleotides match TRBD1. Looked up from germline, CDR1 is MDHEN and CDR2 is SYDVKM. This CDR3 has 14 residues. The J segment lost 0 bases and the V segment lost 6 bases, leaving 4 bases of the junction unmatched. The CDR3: CASRRTGHSYEQYF. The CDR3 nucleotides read TGTGCCAGCAGGCGGACAGGGCACTCCTACGAGCAGTACTTC.

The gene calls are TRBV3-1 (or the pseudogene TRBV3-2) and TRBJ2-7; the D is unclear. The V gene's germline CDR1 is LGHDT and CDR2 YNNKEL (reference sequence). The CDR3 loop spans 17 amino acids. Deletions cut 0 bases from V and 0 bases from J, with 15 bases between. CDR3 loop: CASSQDSSAESSYEQYF. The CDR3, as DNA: TGTGCCAGCAGCCAAGATTCGAGCGCCGAGAGCTCCTACGAGCAGTACTTC.

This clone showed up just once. For the CDR3, the DNA is TGTGCCAGCAGTCCGAGGCGGGTCACGAACACTGAAGCTTTCTTT. It yields the protein CASSPRRVTNTEAFF. The V gene is TRBV6-2 or TRBV6-3, the J gene TRBJ1-1, with D unresolved. The germline CDR1 and CDR2 sequences are MNHEY and SVGEGT. CDR3 length: 15 amino acids. V shed 5 bases and J shed 1 base, with 14 bases lying between them.

CDR3 in DNA: TGTGCCAGCTCACCAGACAGGCGTAGCAATCAGCCCCAGCATTTT. Translation: CASSPDRRSNQPQHF. This chain connects TRBV18 to TRBJ1-5; a possible D gene is TRBD1 (6 bases). CDR3 size: 15 residues. V dropped 2 bases and J dropped 0 bases, with 8 bases sitting between them. Germline CDR1 and CDR2: KGHSH and LQKENI. Filled out from reference TRBV18 and TRBJ1-5, the complete variable domain reads NAGVMQNPRHLVRRRGQEARLRCSPMKGHSHVYWYRQLPEEGLKFMVYLQKENIIDESGMPKERFSAEFPKEGPSILRIQQVVRGDSAAYFCASSPDRRSNQPQHFGDGTRLSIL.

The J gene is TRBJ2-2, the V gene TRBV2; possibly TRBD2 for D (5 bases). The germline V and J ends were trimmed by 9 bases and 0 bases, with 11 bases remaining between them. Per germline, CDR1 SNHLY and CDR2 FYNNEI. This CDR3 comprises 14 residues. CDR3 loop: CARRPAANTGELFF. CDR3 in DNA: TGTGCCAGGCGTCCAGCGGCGAACACCGGGGAGCTGTTTTTT.

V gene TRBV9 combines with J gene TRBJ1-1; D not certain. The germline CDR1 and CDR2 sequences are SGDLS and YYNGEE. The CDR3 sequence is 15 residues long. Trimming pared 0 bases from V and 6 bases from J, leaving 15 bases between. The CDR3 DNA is TGTGCCAGCAGCGTAGATACAAGCGGACGGCCTGAAGCTTTCTTT. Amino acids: CASSVDTSGRPEAFF.

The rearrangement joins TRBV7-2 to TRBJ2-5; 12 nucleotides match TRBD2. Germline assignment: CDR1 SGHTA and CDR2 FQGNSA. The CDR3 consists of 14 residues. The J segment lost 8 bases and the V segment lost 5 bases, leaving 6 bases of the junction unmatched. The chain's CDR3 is CASSPRLAGETQYF. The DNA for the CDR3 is TGTGCCAGCAGCCCGCGACTAGCGGGAGAAACCCAGTACTTC.

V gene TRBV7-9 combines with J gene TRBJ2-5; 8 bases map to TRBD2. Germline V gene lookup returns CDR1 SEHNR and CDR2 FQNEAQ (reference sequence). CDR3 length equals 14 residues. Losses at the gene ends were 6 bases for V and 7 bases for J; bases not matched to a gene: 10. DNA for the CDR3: TGTGCCAGCAGGCAAACTAGCGGTGGAGGGACCCAGTACTTC. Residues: CASRQTSGGGTQYF.